A selection of T cell receptor beta chains follows, all from one sample in a study of blood T cell repertoires in COVID-19. Sequencing used immunoSEQ multiplex PCR; TCRdb keeps in-frame clones, though not all of them. The repertoire holds tens of thousands of clones, with roughly 89% as singletons. Material: peripheral blood. These receptor sequences come from a man aged 45 to 65 with acute or convalescent COVID-19. Both conserved end residues are part of each CDR3. Fields, in order: CDR3 length, J gene, clone size, V gene, D gene, CDR3 DNA, CDR3 protein. The D gene is left open where the match is weak. Rows give clone size only sometimes, using once, few, many, or a class for an expanded clone.

16	TRBJ1-2	-	TRBV6-4	TRBD1	TGTGCCAGCAGTTTCCTGGACAGGATAGTGATCTATGGCTACACCTTC	CASSFLDRIVIYGYTF
13	TRBJ2-3	-	TRBV29-1	-	TGCAGCGTTGAAGGAGTCATCGGAGATACGCAGTATTTT	CSVEGVIGDTQYF
13	TRBJ1-1	-	TRBV7-9	TRBD1	TGTGCCAGCAGCTACAGGGGCTGGGCTGAAGCTTTCTTT	CASSYRGWAEAFF
15	TRBJ1-2	-	TRBV6-5	TRBD1	TGTGCCAGCAGTCATCGCCAACAGGGGGGATATGGCTACACCTTC	CASSHRQQGGYGYTF
13	TRBJ2-5	-	TRBV6-4	-	TGTGCCAGCAGTGACTCGAGTCGGGGGACCCAGTACTTC	CASSDSSRGTQYF
15	TRBJ1-4	few	TRBV19	TRBD1	TGTGCCAGTAGCCAAGGGGGCGCAGCTAATGAAAAACTGTTTTTT	CASSQGGAANEKLFF
16	TRBJ2-3	-	TRBV7-2	TRBD2	TGTGCCAGCAGCGCCTGGGGAGCGGGAGGGACAGATACGCAGTATTTT	CASSAWGAGGTDTQYF
14	TRBJ2-7	-	TRBV18	-	TGTGCCAGCTCACCAGAACAGACAACCTACGAGCAGTACTTC	CASSPEQTTYEQYF
16	TRBJ1-6	-	TRBV6-4	TRBD1	TGTGCCAGCAGTGTAATAGCGGGACAGGGGTTTTCACCCCTCCACTTT	CASSVIAGQGFSPLHF
16	TRBJ2-7	-	TRBV7-9	-	TGTGCCAGCAGCTTAGCAGGGAGTGCCCACTCCTACGAGCAGTACTTC	CASSLAGSAHSYEQYF
14	TRBJ2-7	-	TRBV11-2	TRBD1	TGTGCCAGCAGCTTGGGGACAGGGGGTTACGAGCAGTACTTC	CASSLGTGGYEQYF
15	TRBJ2-1	-	TRBV5-1	TRBD2	TGCGCCAGCAGCGGAGGGACTAGCGGATACAATGAGCAGTTCTTC	CASSGGTSGYNEQFF
14	TRBJ1-5	-	TRBV4-2	TRBD1	TGTGCCAGCAGCCAGGACAGGGCTAGGCAGCCCCAGCATTTT	CASSQDRARQPQHF
13	TRBJ1-3	-	TRBV29-1	-	TGCAGCGCCCCCAGTGGCTCTGGAAACACCATATATTTT	CSAPSGSGNTIYF
12	TRBJ1-4	-	TRBV10-3	-	TGTGCCATCGGCCCCTTTAATGAAAAACTGTTTTTT	CAIGPFNEKLFF
12	TRBJ1-1	-	TRBV30	-	TGTGCCTGGAGCCGGGTAGGCACTGAAGCTTTCTTT	CAWSRVGTEAFF
17	TRBJ1-3	few	TRBV3-1/TRBV3-2	TRBD1	TGTGCCAGCAGCCCCCTCCAGGGACAGTCTGCGGGAAACACCATATATTTT	CASSPLQGQSAGNTIYF
14	TRBJ2-5	-	TRBV5-6	-	TGTGCCAGCAGCTCCGGTCGCTTCCAAGAGACCCAGTACTTC	CASSSGRFQETQYF
15	TRBJ1-1	-	TRBV27	TRBD1	TGTGCCAGCAGTCCCCGGACAGGTGGGAACACTGAAGCTTTCTTT	CASSPRTGGNTEAFF
15	TRBJ1-2	-	TRBV27	-	TGTGCCAGCAGTTTAGGCGGACAGCCCAACTATGGCTACACCTTC	CASSLGGQPNYGYTF
15	TRBJ2-7	-	TRBV5-6	-	TGTGCCAGCAGCTCCTTAGCGGGACAGGGCTACGAGCAGTACTTC	CASSSLAGQGYEQYF
19	TRBJ1-5	-	TRBV18	-	TGTGCCAGCTCACCTAGTCCCGGGACGGCGGGGAAAAGCAATCAGCCCCAGCATTTT	CASSPSPGTAGKSNQPQHF
13	TRBJ1-2	few	TRBV5-4	-	TGTGCCAGCAGCCCCGGACAGATAGGTGGCTACACCTTC	CASSPGQIGGYTF
16	TRBJ1-1	-	TRBV11-2	-	TGTGCCAGCAGCTTAGATCTAGGACACTTGAACACTGAAGCTTTCTTT	CASSLDLGHLNTEAFF
15	TRBJ2-3	-	TRBV5-1	TRBD2	TGCGCCAGCAGCGACGGACTAGCGGGATTAGATACGCAGTATTTT	CASSDGLAGLDTQYF
16	TRBJ2-2	-	TRBV14	-	TGTGCCAGCAGCCACGCAGGTGCTACTTACACCGGGGAGCTGTTTTTT	CASSHAGATYTGELFF
15	TRBJ2-1	-	TRBV5-1	-	TGCGCCAGCAGCTTGGAGCAATACTCCTACAATGAGCAGTTCTTC	CASSLEQYSYNEQFF
13	TRBJ2-1	-	TRBV5-1	TRBD2	TGCGCCAGCAGCTTTGGACTAGCTAATGAGCAGTTCTTC	CASSFGLANEQFF
16	TRBJ2-1	-	TRBV11-2	TRBD2	TGTGCCAGCAGCCATACTAGCGGGAGGGCCTACAATGAGCAGTTCTTC	CASSHTSGRAYNEQFF
14	TRBJ2-4	-	TRBV12-5	TRBD1	TGTGCTAGTGGTTTGTCTTCAGGGGGAAACATTCAGTACTTC	CASGLSSGGNIQYF
15	TRBJ2-3	-	TRBV6-5	TRBD2	TGTGCCAGCAGTAGGACTAGCGGGGTCACAGATACGCAGTATTTT	CASSRTSGVTDTQYF
15	TRBJ1-4	-	TRBV18	-	TGTGCCAGCTCACCAAGGATCGGGGAAGGGGAAAAACTGTTTTTT	CASSPRIGEGEKLFF
16	TRBJ2-5	-	TRBV3-1/TRBV3-2	TRBD2	TGTGCCAGCAGCCACTCTGATGGGGGGGTTCAAGAGACCCAGTACTTC	CASSHSDGGVQETQYF
14	TRBJ1-1	-	TRBV5-4	-	TGTGCCAGCAGCTTGCCAGGGGAGGGGCCTGAAGCTTTCTTT	CASSLPGEGPEAFF
13	TRBJ1-2	-	TRBV6-5	-	TGTGCCAGCTGGTCAACAGGGACCTATGGCTACACCTTC	CASWSTGTYGYTF
13	TRBJ1-2	-	TRBV11-2	TRBD1	TGTGCCAGCAGAGCAACAGGGGGCGGGGGCTACACCTTC	CASRATGGGGYTF
16	TRBJ2-1	once	TRBV6-5	TRBD1	TGTGCCAGCAGTTACCTCGGGGGGACAGGGGACAATGAGCAGTTCTTC	CASSYLGGTGDNEQFF
14	TRBJ2-7	-	TRBV5-1	TRBD1	TGCGCCAGCAGCCTGGACAGGTCCTTCTACGAGCAGTACTTC	CASSLDRSFYEQYF
15	TRBJ1-6	-	TRBV7-2	TRBD1	TGTGCCAGCAGCTTCAGGGGGCGATCAAATTCACCCCTCCACTTT	CASSFRGRSNSPLHF
14	TRBJ2-7	once	TRBV3-1/TRBV3-2	-	TGTGCCAGCAGCCAAGATCCCGCGCCGGGGGAGCAGTACTTC	CASSQDPAPGEQYF
14	TRBJ2-2	-	TRBV24-1	TRBD2	TGTGCCACCAGACGGGAGGGACGCCCCGGGGAGCTGTTTTTT	CATRREGRPGELFF
16	TRBJ2-7	-	TRBV19	TRBD2	TGTGCCAGTAGTATAAGTTCTAGCGGGACCACCTACGAGCAGTACTTC	CASSISSSGTTYEQYF
16	TRBJ2-5	-	TRBV7-9	TRBD2	TGTGCCAGCAGCCCCCCCGTTCGAAGGGCGGGGGGGACCCAGTACTTC	CASSPPVRRAGGTQYF
15	TRBJ1-5	-	TRBV6-5	-	TGTGCCAGCAGTCCTTCTACTTCAAGCGACCAGCCCCAGCATTTT	CASSPSTSSDQPQHF
17	TRBJ2-7	-	TRBV7-9	-	TGTGCCAGCAGCTTAGCCCCGGCAGGGACACCCTCCTACGAGCAGTACTTC	CASSLAPAGTPSYEQYF
12	TRBJ1-1	-	TRBV7-2	-	TGTGCCAGCAGCCAGGTGAACACTGAAGCTTTCTTT	CASSQVNTEAFF
15	TRBJ2-3	-	TRBV5-4	TRBD2	TGTGCCAGCAGCCCGCTAGCGGGGACCACAGATACGCAGTATTTT	CASSPLAGTTDTQYF
11	TRBJ1-4	-	TRBV25-1	-	TGTGCCGCGGGGCCTAGGGAAAAACTGTTTTTT	CAAGPREKLFF
13	TRBJ1-6	-	TRBV30	-	TGTGCCTGGAGGGCTGGACACGATTCACCCCTCCACTTT	CAWRAGHDSPLHF
14	TRBJ2-7	-	TRBV7-9	-	TGTGCCAGCAGCTTAGATGGGGGGACCTACGAGCAGTACTTC	CASSLDGGTYEQYF